Here is one T cell receptor (beta chain) with its context. Its antigen remains unidentified. The data were produced by immunoSEQ multiplex PCR, yet TCRdb's version contains in-frame clones alone and is incomplete. The table lists some 75,000 clones, about 88% of them singletons. The data originate from a study of T cell responses to AZD1222 COVID-19 vaccine. General study results and limits: Reports indicate that nearly half of spike-specific TCRs are directed at unmutated variant regions.

This receptor was obtained from an adult in good health. The starting material was peripheral blood, obtained on day 0 of AZD1222 vaccination.

The CDR3 region has the DNA TGTGCCAGTACCCTGGGTGGAGATACGCAGTATTTT. Translating gives CASTLGGDTQYF. This sequence joins TRBV19 and TRBJ2-3; no clear D. V was cut by 7 bases and J by 5 bases, with 10 bases left in between. Germline assignment: CDR1 LNHDA and CDR2 SQIVND (reference sequence). The CDR3 runs to 12 residues.